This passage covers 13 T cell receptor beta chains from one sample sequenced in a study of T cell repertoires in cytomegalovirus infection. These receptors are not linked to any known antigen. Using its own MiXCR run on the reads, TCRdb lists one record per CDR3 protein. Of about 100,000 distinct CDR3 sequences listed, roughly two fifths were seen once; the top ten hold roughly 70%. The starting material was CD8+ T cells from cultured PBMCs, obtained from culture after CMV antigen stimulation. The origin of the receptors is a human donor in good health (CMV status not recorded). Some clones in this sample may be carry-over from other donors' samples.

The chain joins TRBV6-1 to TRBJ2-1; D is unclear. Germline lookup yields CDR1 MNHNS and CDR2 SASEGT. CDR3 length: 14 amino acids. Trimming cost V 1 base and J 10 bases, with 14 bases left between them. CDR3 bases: TGTGCCAGCAGTGAAGGTGTCTACCTACGGGAGCAGTTCTTC. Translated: CASSEGVYLREQFF.

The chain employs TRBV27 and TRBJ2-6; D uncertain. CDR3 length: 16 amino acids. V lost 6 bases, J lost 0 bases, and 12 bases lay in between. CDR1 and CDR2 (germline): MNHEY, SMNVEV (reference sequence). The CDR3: CASRRASVSGANVLTF. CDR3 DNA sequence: TGTGCCAGCAGAAGGGCCAGTGTCTCTGGGGCCAACGTCCTGACTTTC.

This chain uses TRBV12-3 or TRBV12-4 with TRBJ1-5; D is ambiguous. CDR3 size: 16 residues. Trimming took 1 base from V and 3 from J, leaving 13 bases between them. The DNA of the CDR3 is TGTGCCAGCAGTTTAGAGGAGTGGGGTGACAATCAGCCCCAGCATTTT. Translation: CASSLEEWGDNQPQHF.

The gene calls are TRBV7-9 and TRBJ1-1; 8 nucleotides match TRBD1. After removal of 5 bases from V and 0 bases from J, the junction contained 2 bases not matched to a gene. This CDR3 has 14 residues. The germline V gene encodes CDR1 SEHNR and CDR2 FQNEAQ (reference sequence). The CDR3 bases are TGTGCCAGCAGCGCGACAGGGGTGAACACTGAAGCTTTCTTT. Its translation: CASSATGVNTEAFF.

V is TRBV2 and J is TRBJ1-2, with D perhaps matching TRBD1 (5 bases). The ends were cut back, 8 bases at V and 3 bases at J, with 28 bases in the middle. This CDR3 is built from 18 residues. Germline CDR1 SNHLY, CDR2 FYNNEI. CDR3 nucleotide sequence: TGTGCCAGCGAGAACTTAACCGGAGGGCAGGGTGTAGACTATGGCTACACCTTC. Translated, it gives CASENLTGGQGVDYGYTF.

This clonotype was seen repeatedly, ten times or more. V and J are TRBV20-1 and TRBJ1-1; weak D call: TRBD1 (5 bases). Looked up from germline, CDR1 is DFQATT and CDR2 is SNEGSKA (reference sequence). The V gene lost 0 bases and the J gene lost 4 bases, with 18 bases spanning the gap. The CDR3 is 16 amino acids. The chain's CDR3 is CSARDPRAGRITEAFF. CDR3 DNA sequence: TGCAGTGCTAGAGATCCACGGGCAGGGAGGATCACTGAAGCTTTCTTT.

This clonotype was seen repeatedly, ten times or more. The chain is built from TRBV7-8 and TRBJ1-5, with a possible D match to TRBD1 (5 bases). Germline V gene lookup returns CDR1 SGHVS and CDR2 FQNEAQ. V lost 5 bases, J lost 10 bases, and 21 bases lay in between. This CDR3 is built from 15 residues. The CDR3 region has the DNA TGTGCCAGCAGCCCCGTCCCGGGACCGTCCCGACCCCAGCATTTT. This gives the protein CASSPVPGPSRPQHF.

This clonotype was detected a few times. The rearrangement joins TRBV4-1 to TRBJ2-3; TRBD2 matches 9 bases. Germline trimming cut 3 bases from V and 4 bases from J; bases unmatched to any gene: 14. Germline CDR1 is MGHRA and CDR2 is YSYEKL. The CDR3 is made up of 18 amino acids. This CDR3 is CASSHPNRGGAEADTQYF. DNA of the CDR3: TGCGCCAGCAGCCATCCGAACCGCGGGGGGGCGGAGGCAGATACGCAGTATTTT.

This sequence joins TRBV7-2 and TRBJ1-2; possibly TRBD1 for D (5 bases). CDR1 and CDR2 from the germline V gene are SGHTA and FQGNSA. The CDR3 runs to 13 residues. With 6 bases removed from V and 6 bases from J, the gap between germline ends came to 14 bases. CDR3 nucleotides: TGTGCCAGCAGTGTGGGCAGAGGGGATGGCTACACCTTC. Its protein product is CASSVGRGDGYTF.

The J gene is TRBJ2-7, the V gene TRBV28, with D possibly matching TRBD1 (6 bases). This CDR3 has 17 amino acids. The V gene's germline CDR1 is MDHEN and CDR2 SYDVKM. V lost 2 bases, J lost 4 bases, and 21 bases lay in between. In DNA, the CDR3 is TGTGCCAGCAGTTTAGACAGGAGGCGGGTGATTGGGTACGAGCAGTACTTC. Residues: CASSLDRRRVIGYEQYF.

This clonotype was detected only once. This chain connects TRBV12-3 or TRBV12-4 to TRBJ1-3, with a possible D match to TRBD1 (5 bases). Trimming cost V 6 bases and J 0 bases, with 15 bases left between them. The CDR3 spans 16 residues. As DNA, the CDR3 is TGTGCCAGCAGCTACGGAGTGGGGGACTCTGGAAACACCATATATTTT. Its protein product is CASSYGVGDSGNTIYF.

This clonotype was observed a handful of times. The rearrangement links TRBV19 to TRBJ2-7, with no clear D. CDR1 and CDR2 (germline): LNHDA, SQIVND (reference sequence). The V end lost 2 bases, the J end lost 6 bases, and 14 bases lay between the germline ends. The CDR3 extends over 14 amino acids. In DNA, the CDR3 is TGTGCCAGTAGTATATCAGCCCCTCCCACCGAGCAGTACTTC. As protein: CASSISAPPTEQYF.

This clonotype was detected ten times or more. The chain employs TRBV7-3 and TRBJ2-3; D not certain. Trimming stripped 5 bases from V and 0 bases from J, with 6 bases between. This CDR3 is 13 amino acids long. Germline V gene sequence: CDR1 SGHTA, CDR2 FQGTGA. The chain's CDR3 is CASSPDSTDTQYF. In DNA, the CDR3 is TGTGCCAGCAGCCCCGATAGCACAGATACGCAGTATTTT.